The source of this T cell receptor (beta chain) is a study of shared clonotypes between healthy human individuals. Profiled with immunoSEQ multiplex PCR; TCRdb holds only in-frame clones, not every one. The sample records roughly 500,000 clones, 60% to 85% being singletons. Findings and caveats of the study: Represented genetic and exposure-history diversity was restricted by having few donors.

A note on this clone: The target antigen is unknown.

Trimming removed 7 bases from V and 7 bases from J; junction bases left unmatched: 15. CDR1 and CDR2 (germline): MDHEN, SYDVKM. The CDR3 contains 16 residues. This clonotype was sampled from a woman aged 35 to 49 in good health. Some clones in this sample may be carry-over from other donors' samples. V is TRBV28 and J is TRBJ1-1; 10 bases align to TRBD1. Sequencing was done on a sample of PBMCs. The CDR3 DNA reads as TGTGCCAGCACCTGGGACAGGGGCCGCCAAGTTCTTGAAGCTTTCTTT. Amino acid sequence: CASTWDRGRQVLEAFF.